The clone carrying this T cell receptor (beta chain) appeared a single time. The antigen remains undetermined. Trimming removed 1 base at V and 5 bases at J, with 14 bases between. The CDR3 loop spans 15 amino acids. Germline lookup yields CDR1 MDHEN and CDR2 SYDVKM. Time point defined: late sampling 161 to 241 days after vaccination in a few convalescent patients. The sample comes from a study of vaccination and CD4 T cells after COVID-19. Study background: The convalescents comprised six males and four females, two of them Hispanic. Median time from second vaccine dose to sampling was approximately 74 days (14 to 241).

TCRdb independently ran MiXCR on the PCR reads; one entry per CDR3 protein. Among just under 30,000 distinct CDR3 sequences listed, 49% were seen once. Whole-study results and caveats: Apart from involving relatively few convalescent patients, the work omitted early post-infection timepoints. Nearly all convalescent vaccine-specific clones, 304 of 307, recognized only SARS-CoV-2 spike.

V usage is TRBV28 and J usage is TRBJ1-1; a possible D gene is TRBD1 (5 bases). Sequenced material: CD4+ T cells from blood, taken about 7 months after SARS-CoV-2 vaccination. The sequence was collected from a human donor who had recovered from COVID-19. The CDR3 here is CASSLYPGGETEAFF. CDR3 coding DNA: TGTGCCAGCAGTTTATACCCGGGGGGGGAGACTGAAGCTTTCTTT.